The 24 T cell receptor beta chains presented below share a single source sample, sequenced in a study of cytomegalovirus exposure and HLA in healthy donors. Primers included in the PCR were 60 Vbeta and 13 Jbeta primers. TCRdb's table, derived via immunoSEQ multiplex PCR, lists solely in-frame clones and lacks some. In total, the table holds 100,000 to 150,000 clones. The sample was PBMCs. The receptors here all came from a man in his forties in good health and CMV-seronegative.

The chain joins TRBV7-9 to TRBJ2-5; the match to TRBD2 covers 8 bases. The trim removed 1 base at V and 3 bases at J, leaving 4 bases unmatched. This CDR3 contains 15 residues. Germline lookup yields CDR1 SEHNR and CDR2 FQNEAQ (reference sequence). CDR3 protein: CASSLGSGRKETQYF. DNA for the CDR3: TGTGCCAGCAGCTTAGGCAGCGGGAGAAAAGAGACCCAGTACTTC.

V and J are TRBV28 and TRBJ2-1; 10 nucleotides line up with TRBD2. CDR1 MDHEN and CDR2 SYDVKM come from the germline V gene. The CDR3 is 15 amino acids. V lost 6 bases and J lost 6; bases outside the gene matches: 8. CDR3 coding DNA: TGTGCCAGCAGAAAGGGACTAGCGTTCTCCAATGAGCAGTTCTTC. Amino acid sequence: CASRKGLAFSNEQFF.

As DNA, the CDR3 is TGTGCCAGCAGCTTAGTTCTTTTCGGGAGGGTCTCCTACAATGAGCAGTTCTTC. It yields the protein CASSLVLFGRVSYNEQFF. The rearrangement links TRBV11-3 to TRBJ2-1; 8 positions agree with TRBD2. J gave up 0 bases and V 1 base, and 8 bases lay outside the gene matches. The CDR3 contains 18 residues. The germline V gene has CDR1 SGHNT and CDR2 YENEEA. Using reference TRBV11-3 and TRBJ2-1 for the parts outside the CDR3, the full variable domain is EAGVVQSPRYKIIEKKQPVAFWCNPISGHNTLYWYLQNLGQGPELLIRYENEEAVDDSQLPKDRFSAERLKGVDSTLKIQPAELGDSAVYLCASSLVLFGRVSYNEQFFGPGTRLTVL.

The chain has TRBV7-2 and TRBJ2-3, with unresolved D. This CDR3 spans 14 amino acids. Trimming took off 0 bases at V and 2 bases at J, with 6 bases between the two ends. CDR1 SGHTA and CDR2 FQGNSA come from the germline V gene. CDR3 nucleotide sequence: TGTGCCAGCAGCTTAGCCTATATCACAGATACGCAGTATTTT. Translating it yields CASSLAYITDTQYF.

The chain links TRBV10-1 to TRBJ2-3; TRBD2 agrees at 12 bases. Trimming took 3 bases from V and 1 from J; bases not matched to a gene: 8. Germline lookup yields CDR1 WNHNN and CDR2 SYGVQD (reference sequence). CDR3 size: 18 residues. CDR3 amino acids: CASSDGTSGPGGTDTQYF. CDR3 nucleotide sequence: TGCGCCAGCAGTGACGGGACTAGCGGGCCTGGGGGCACAGATACGCAGTATTTT.

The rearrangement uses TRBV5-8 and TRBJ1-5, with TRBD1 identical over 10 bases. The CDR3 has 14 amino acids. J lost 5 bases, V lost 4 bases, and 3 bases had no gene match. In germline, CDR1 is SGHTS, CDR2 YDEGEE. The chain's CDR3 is CASSPGTGDQPQHF. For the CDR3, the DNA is TGTGCCAGCAGCCCCGGGACAGGGGATCAGCCCCAGCATTTT.

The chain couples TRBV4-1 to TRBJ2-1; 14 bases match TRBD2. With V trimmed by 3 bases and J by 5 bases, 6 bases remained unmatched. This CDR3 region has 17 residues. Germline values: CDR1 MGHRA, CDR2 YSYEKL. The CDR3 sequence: CASSHDPGLAGDNEQFF. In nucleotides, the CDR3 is TGCGCCAGCAGCCACGACCCGGGACTAGCGGGAGACAATGAGCAGTTCTTC.

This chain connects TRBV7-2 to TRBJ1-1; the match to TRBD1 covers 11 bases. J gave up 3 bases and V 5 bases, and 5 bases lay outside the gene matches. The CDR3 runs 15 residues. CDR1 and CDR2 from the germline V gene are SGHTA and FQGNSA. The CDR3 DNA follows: TGTGCCAGCAGCGTACCGGACAGGGGGCACACTGAAGCTTTCTTT. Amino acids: CASSVPDRGHTEAFF. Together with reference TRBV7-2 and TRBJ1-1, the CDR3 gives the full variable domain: GAGVSQSPSNKVTEKGKDVELRCDPISGHTALYWYRQSLGQGLEFLIYFQGNSAPDKSGLPSDRFSAERTGGSVSTLTIQRTQQEDSAVYLCASSVPDRGHTEAFFGQGTRLTVV.

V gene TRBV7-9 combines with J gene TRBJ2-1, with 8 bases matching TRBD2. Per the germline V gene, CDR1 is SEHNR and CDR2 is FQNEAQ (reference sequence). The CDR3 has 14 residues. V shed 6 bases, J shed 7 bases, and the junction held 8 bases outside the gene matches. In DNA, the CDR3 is TGTGCCAGCAGTTCGGGAGGGCCTATGAATGAGCAGTTCTTC. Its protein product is CASSSGGPMNEQFF.

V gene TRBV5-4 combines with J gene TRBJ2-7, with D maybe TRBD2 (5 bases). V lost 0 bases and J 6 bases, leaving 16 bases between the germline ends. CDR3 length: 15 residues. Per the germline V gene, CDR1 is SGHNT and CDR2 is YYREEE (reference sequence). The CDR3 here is CASSLEGSAGREQYF. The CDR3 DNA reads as TGTGCCAGCAGCTTGGAAGGTTCGGCGGGCCGCGAGCAGTACTTC.

CDR3 protein: CASCITNTGELFF. CDR3 nucleotide sequence: TGTGCCAGCTGTATAACGAACACCGGGGAGCTGTTTTTT. This chain uses TRBV2 with TRBJ2-2; D call uncertain. CDR1 is SNHLY and CDR2 is FYNNEI in the germline V gene. This CDR3 is 13 amino acids long. Trimming stripped 8 bases from V and 0 bases from J, with 7 bases between.

The CDR3 spells CASSMGLAGDSTDTQYF. DNA for the CDR3: TGTGCCAGTAGTATGGGACTAGCGGGAGATAGCACAGATACGCAGTATTTT. The chain couples TRBV19 to TRBJ2-3; 14 bases line up with TRBD2. The CDR3 is 17 amino acids. V shed 3 bases, J shed 0 bases, and the junction held 2 bases outside the gene matches. Germline V lookup: CDR1 LNHDA, CDR2 SQIVND (reference sequence).

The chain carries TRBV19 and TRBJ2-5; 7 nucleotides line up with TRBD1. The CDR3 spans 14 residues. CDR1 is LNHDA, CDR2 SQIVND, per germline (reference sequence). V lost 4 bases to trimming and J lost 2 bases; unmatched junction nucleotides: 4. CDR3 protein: CASSTGGTQETQYF. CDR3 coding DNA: TGTGCCAGTAGTACAGGGGGTACACAAGAGACCCAGTACTTC.

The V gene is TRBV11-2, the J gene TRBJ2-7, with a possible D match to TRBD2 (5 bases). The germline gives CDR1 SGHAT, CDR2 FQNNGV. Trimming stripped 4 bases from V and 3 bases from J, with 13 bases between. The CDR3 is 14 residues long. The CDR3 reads CASSSEVRIYEQYF. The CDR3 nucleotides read TGTGCCAGCAGCTCGGAGGTCCGCATCTACGAGCAGTACTTC.

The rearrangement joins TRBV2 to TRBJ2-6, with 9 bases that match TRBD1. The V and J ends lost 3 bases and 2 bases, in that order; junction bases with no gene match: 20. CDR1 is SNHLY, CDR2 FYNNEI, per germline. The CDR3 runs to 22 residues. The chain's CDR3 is CASSDPQGTGPGRTPGANVLTF. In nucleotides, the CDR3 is TGTGCCAGCAGTGACCCTCAAGGGACAGGGCCAGGACGAACGCCTGGGGCCAACGTCCTGACTTTC.

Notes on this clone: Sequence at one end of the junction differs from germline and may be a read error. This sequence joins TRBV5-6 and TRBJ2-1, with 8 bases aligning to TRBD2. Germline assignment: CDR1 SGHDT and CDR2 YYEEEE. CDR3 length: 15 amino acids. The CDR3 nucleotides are TGTGCCAACAGCCAGCGGGAGATGGCCTACAATGAGCAGTTCTTC. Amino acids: CANSQREMAYNEQFF. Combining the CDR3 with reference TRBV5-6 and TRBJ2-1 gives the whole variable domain DAGVTQSPTHLIKTRGQQVTLRCSPKSGHDTVSWYQQALGQGPQFIFQYYEEEERQRGNFPDRFSGHQFPNYSSELNVNALLLGDSALYLCANSQREMAYNEQFFGPGTRLTVL.

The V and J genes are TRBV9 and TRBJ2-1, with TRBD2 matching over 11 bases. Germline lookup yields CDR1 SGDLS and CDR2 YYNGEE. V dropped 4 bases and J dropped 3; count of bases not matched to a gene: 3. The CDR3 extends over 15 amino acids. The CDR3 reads CASSPGLAVYNEQFF. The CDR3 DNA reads TGTGCCAGCAGCCCGGGACTAGCGGTCTACAATGAGCAGTTCTTC. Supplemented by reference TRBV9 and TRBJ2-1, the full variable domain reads DSGVTQTPKHLITATGQRVTLRCSPRSGDLSVYWYQQSLDQGLQFLIQYYNGEERAKGNILERFSAQQFPDLHSELNLSSLELGDSALYFCASSPGLAVYNEQFFGPGTRLTVL.

CDR3 sequence: CSARTGFGYTF. The CDR3 bases are TGCAGTGCCAGGACAGGGTTTGGCTACACCTTC. This rearrangement joins TRBV20-1 to TRBJ1-2, with TRBD1 identical over 8 bases. The J segment lost 7 bases and the V segment lost 6 bases, leaving 4 bases of the junction unmatched. Germline V gene data show CDR1 as DFQATT and CDR2 as SNEGSKA (reference sequence). The CDR3 has 11 amino acids.

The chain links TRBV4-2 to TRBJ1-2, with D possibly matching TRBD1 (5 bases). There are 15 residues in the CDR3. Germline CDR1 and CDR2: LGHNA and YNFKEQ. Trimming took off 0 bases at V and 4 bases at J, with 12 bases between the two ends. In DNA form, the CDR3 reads TGTGCCAGCAGCCAAGATGAGGCGGGGCCCTATGGCTACACCTTC. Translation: CASSQDEAGPYGYTF.

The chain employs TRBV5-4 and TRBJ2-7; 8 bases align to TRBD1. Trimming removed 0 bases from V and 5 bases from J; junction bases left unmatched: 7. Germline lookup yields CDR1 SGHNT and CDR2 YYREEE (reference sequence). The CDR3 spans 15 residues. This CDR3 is CASSLGGTGGDEQYF. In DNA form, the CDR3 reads TGTGCCAGCAGCTTGGGTGGGACAGGAGGGGACGAGCAGTACTTC.

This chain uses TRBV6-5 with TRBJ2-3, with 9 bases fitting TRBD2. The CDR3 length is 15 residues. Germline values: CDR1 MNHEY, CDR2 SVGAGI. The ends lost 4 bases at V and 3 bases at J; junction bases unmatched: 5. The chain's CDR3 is CASSLGGRGTDTQYF. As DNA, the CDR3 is TGTGCCAGCAGTTTGGGCGGGAGGGGGACAGATACGCAGTATTTT.

The CDR3, as DNA: TGTGCCAGCAGTCCAGCGGGGGGCCGGGAGACCCAGTACTTC. It yields the protein CASSPAGGRETQYF. The chain recombines TRBV9 with TRBJ2-5, with TRBD2 matching 9 bases. Germline V CDR1 and CDR2: SGDLS, YYNGEE. The V gene end was trimmed by 5 bases and the J gene end by 5 bases; junction bases not matched to a gene: 7. CDR3 size: 14 residues.

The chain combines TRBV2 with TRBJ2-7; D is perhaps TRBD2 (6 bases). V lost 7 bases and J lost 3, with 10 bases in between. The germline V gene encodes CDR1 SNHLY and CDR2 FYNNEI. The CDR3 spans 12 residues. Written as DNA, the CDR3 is TGTGCCAGCAATAGGGAGGACTACGAGCAGTACTTC. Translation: CASNREDYEQYF.

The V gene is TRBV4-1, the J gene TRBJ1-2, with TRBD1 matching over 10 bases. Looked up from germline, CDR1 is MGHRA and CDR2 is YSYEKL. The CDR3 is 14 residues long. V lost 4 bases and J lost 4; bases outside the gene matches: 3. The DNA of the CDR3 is TGCGCCAGCAGCCCTTGGGACAGGGGCTATGGCTACACCTTC. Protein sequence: CASSPWDRGYGYTF.